This T cell receptor (beta chain) emerged from a study of identical twins. From the 5' RACE reads, TCRdb called clonotypes with MiXCR, one entry per CDR3 protein. The repertoire holds under 450,000 distinct CDR3 sequences, about 18% seen once, with 12% in the top ten. Study-level findings and limits: Without tracking the same donors, conclusions rested on cross-sectional statistical analysis.

The CDR3 runs 16 residues. Germline trimming cut 5 bases from V and 4 bases from J; bases unmatched to any gene: 9. Germline V CDR1 and CDR2: MNHNS, SASEGT. This clonotype was seen more than once but under ten times. Its specificity is unknown. Sequencing was performed on naive T cells sorted from blood. The clonotype comes from a man aged 45-65 years in good health. This rearrangement joins TRBV6-1 to TRBJ2-1; 9 nucleotides agree with TRBD2. The CDR3, as DNA: TGTGCCAGCAGTCAATTAAGACTAGCGGCGTACAATGAGCAGTTCTTC. This sequence encodes CASSQLRLAAYNEQFF.